This T cell receptor beta chain is from a study of neoadjuvant anti-PD-1 for oral cavity cancer. Study observations and caveats: PBMC Gini-index clonality exceeded responders' in non-responders post-nivolumab. TCR analyses covered only a few patients per response group.

Time point here: after neoadjuvant nivolumab, at surgical resection. Profiled with immunoSEQ multiplex PCR; TCRdb holds only in-frame clones, not every one. The sample yields about 10,000 clones, around 60% seen once. This clone was observed a few times. As yet, its antigen is unknown. This clonotype was obtained from a person aged 35 to 85 with oral cavity squamous cell carcinoma. The source was PBMCs, collected after nivolumab (anti-PD-1) treatment.

The CDR3 reads CASSYSPGGSHQPQHF. DNA for the CDR3: TGTGCCAGCAGCTACTCCCCCGGGGGATCTCATCAGCCCCAGCATTTT. This chain uses TRBV27 with TRBJ1-5, with D perhaps TRBD1 (5 bases). Looked up from germline, CDR1 is MNHEY and CDR2 is SMNVEV (reference sequence). The CDR3 spans 16 residues. Deletions cut 6 bases from V and 5 bases from J, with 20 bases between.